The rows below give T cell receptor beta chains drawn from one sample of a study of cytomegalovirus exposure and HLA in healthy donors. Produced via immunoSEQ multiplex PCR; TCRdb's table is partial and in-frame only. The sample shows about 110,000 clones, 60% to 85% of them seen only once. The source material was PBMCs. The source of these receptors is a woman aged 60-75 years in good health and CMV-seropositive. The CDR3 runs from the conserved cysteine through the conserved F or W. Fields, in order: clone size, J gene, V gene, CDR3 length, D gene, CDR3 DNA, CDR3 protein. A D gene is named only where the DNA matches it firmly. Size is omitted from some rows. Given values are once, few, many or a class for expanded clones.

size: .; J: TRBJ1-6; V: TRBV9; length: 13; D: .; DNA: TGTGCCAGCAGCGTAGCACGCTCGGGACCCCTCCACTTT; CDR3: CASSVARSGPLHF
size: few; J: TRBJ2-7; V: TRBV6-6; length: 14; D: TRBD2; DNA: TGTGCCAGCAGACTAGCGGGAGGGTCCTACGAGCAGTACTTC; CDR3: CASRLAGGSYEQYF
size: .; J: TRBJ2-7; V: TRBV28; length: 14; D: TRBD1; DNA: TGTGCCAGCAACCCGGGACAGGGTCCCTACGAGCAGTACTTC; CDR3: CASNPGQGPYEQYF
size: .; J: TRBJ2-5; V: TRBV19; length: 14; D: .; DNA: TGTGCCAGTAGTATGGCGACATCCGGCGAGACCCAGTACTTC; CDR3: CASSMATSGETQYF
size: .; J: TRBJ2-4; V: TRBV6-5; length: 16; D: .; DNA: TGTGCCAGCAGTTATGCACAGAACCTAGCCAAAAACATTCAGTACTTC; CDR3: CASSYAQNLAKNIQYF
size: once; J: TRBJ2-7; V: TRBV7-6; length: 14; D: TRBD2; DNA: TGTGCCAGCAGCCGCGGACTAGAATCCCACGAGCAGTACTTC; CDR3: CASSRGLESHEQYF
size: .; J: TRBJ1-1; V: TRBV19; length: 15; D: TRBD1; DNA: TGTGCCAGTAGGCCCGTTAGACAGGGCCCCCCTGAAGCTTTCTTT; CDR3: CASRPVRQGPPEAFF
size: once; J: TRBJ2-1; V: TRBV4-1; length: 18; D: TRBD1; DNA: TGCGCCAGCAGCCAAGATCTCGGAGGAAGGGGGCCTTACAATGGGCAGTTCTTC; CDR3: CASSQDLGGRGPYNGQFF
size: .; J: TRBJ2-7; V: TRBV6-1; length: 14; D: TRBD2; DNA: TGTGCCAGCAGCTTAGCGGGAGGCTCCTACGAGCAGTACTTC; CDR3: CASSLAGGSYEQYF
size: few; J: TRBJ2-7; V: TRBV6-5; length: 15; D: TRBD2; DNA: TGTGCCAGCAGAGCGGGACTAGCGGGACTCGGAGAGCAGTACTTC; CDR3: CASRAGLAGLGEQYF
size: .; J: TRBJ2-4; V: TRBV28; length: 14; D: .; DNA: TGTGCCAGCAGTAAAGAGGGTGGTCTCCACATTCAGTACTTC; CDR3: CASSKEGGLHIQYF
size: .; J: TRBJ1-1; V: TRBV19; length: 15; D: TRBD1; DNA: TGTGCCAGTATTCCGACAGGGGGCGCGGATCTGCGAGCTTTCTTT; CDR3: CASIPTGGADLRAFF
size: .; J: TRBJ2-1; V: TRBV19; length: 14; D: TRBD2; DNA: TGTGCCAGTAGTAGTGGGGAGGGGAGCAATGAGCAGTTCTTC; CDR3: CASSSGEGSNEQFF
size: .; J: TRBJ2-3; V: TRBV28; length: 12; D: .; DNA: TGTGCCAGCATAAGCCGCACAGATACGCAGTATTTT; CDR3: CASISRTDTQYF
size: .; J: TRBJ2-3; V: TRBV19; length: 14; D: .; DNA: TGTGCCAGTAGTAGAGACAGGCCCACAGATACGCAGTATTTT; CDR3: CASSRDRPTDTQYF
size: .; J: TRBJ2-5; V: TRBV27; length: 14; D: TRBD1; DNA: TGTGCCAGCAGTTACAACAGGGGGCAGGAGACCCAGTACTTC; CDR3: CASSYNRGQETQYF
size: .; J: TRBJ2-7; V: TRBV9; length: 14; D: .; DNA: TGTGCCAGCAGCTATGGGTACGGAGCCTACGAGCAGTACTTC; CDR3: CASSYGYGAYEQYF
size: .; J: TRBJ1-2; V: TRBV19; length: 12; D: .; DNA: TGTGCCAGTAGCCCAGGGGTTGTTGGCTACACCTTC; CDR3: CASSPGVVGYTF
size: .; J: TRBJ1-5; V: TRBV2; length: 13; D: TRBD1; DNA: TGTGCCAGCCTACAGGGGCCGAATCAGCCCCAGCATTTT; CDR3: CASLQGPNQPQHF
size: .; J: TRBJ2-3; V: TRBV5-1; length: 16; D: .; DNA: TGCGCCAGCAGCTTGGGGGGGGAACTGTTCACAGATACGCAGTATTTT; CDR3: CASSLGGELFTDTQYF
size: .; J: TRBJ2-7; V: TRBV10-2; length: 12; D: TRBD2; DNA: TGCGCCACTAGCGGATACTCCTACGAGCAGTACTTC; CDR3: CATSGYSYEQYF
size: .; J: TRBJ1-3; V: TRBV9; length: 17; D: .; DNA: TGTGCCAGCAGCCCCGGACAGACCCCTTCGTCTGGAAACACCATATATTTT; CDR3: CASSPGQTPSSGNTIYF
size: few; J: TRBJ2-1; V: TRBV10-1; length: 15; D: TRBD2; DNA: TGCGCCAGCAGTGAGTCTGCGGGAGGGCGGAATGAGCAGTTCTTC; CDR3: CASSESAGGRNEQFF
size: .; J: TRBJ1-2; V: TRBV10-3; length: 14; D: .; DNA: TGTGCCATCAGTGACCCGGGTAGCCTCTATGGCTACACCTTC; CDR3: CAISDPGSLYGYTF
size: .; J: TRBJ1-2; V: TRBV7-2; length: 15; D: .; DNA: TGTGCCAGCAGCTTAGGGACAACGGAGAACTATGGCTACACCTTC; CDR3: CASSLGTTENYGYTF